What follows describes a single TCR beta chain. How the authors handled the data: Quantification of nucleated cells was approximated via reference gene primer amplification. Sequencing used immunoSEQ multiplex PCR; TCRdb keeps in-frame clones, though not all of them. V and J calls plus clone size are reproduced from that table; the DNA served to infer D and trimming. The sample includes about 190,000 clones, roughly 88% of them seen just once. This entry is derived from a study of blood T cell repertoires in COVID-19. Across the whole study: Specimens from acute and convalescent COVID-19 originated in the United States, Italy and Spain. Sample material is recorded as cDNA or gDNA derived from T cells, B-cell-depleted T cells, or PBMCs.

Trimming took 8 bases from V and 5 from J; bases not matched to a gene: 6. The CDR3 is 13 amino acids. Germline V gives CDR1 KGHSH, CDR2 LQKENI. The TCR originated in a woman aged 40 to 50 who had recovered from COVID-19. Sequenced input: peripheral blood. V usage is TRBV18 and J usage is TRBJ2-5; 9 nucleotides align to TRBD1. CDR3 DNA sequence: TGTGCCAGCATTACAGGGGGCGCGGAGACCCAGTACTTC. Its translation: CASITGGAETQYF.